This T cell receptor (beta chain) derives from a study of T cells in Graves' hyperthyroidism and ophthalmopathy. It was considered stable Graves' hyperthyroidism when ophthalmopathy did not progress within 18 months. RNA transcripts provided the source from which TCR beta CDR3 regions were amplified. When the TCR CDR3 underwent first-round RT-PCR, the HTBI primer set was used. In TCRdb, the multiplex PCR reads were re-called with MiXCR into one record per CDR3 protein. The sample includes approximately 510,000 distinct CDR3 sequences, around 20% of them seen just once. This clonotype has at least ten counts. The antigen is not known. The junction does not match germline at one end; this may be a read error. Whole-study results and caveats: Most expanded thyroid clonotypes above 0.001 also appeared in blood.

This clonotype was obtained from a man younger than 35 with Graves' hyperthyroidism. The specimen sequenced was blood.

The CDR3 sequence: CASSLYEGTEALF. The DNA for the CDR3 is TGTGCCAGCAGCCTGTACGAGGGCACTGAAGCTCTCTTT. The V and J genes are TRBV28 and TRBJ1-1; D gene ambiguous. This CDR3 has 13 amino acids. Germline assignment: CDR1 MDHEN and CDR2 SYDVKM. The complete variable domain, with remaining parts taken from reference TRBV28 and TRBJ1-1, reads DVKVTQSSRYLVKRTGEKVFLECVQDMDHENMFWYRQDPGLGLRLIYFSYDVKMKEKGDIPEGYSVSREKKERFSLILESASTNQTSMYLCASSLYEGTEALFGQGTRLTVV.